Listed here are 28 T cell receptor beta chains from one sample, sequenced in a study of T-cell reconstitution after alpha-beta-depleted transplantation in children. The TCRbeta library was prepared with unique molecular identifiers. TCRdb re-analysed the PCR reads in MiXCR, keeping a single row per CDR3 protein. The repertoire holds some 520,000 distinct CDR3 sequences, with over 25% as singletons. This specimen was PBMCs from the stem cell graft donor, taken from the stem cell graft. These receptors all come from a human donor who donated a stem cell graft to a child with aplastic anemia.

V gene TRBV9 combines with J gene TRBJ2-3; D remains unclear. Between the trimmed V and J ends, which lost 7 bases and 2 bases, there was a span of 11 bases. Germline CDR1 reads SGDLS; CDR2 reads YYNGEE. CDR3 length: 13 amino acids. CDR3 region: CASEALLTDTQYF. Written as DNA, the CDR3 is TGTGCCAGCGAGGCCCTACTCACAGATACGCAGTATTTT.

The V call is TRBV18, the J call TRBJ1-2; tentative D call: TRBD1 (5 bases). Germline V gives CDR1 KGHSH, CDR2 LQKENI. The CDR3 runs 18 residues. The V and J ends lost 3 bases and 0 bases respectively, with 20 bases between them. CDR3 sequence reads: CASSPGVEPGQANYGYTF. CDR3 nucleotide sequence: TGTGCCAGCTCACCCGGAGTGGAGCCTGGACAAGCTAACTATGGCTACACCTTC.

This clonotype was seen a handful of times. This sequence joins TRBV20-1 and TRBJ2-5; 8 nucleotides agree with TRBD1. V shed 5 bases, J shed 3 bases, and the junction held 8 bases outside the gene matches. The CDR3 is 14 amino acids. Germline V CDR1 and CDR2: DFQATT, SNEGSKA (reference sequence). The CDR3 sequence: CSAPWTGRKETQYF. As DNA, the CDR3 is TGCAGTGCTCCCTGGACAGGGCGAAAAGAGACCCAGTACTTC.

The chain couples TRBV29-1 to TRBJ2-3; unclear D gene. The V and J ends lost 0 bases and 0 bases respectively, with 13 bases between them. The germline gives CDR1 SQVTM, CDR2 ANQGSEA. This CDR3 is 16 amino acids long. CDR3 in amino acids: CSVEDRFRHSTDTQYF. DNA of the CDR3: TGCAGCGTTGAAGATCGATTCAGACATAGCACAGATACGCAGTATTTT.

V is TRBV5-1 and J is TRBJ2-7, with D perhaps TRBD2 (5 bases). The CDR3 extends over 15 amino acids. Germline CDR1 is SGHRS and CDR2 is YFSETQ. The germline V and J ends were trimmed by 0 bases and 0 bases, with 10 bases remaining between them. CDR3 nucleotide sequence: TGCGCCAGCAGCTTGGCCCCGGGAAGCTCCTACGAGCAGTACGTC. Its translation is CASSLAPGSSYEQYV.

The CDR3: CASTRATGGYTDTQYF. The CDR3 region has the DNA TGTGCCAGCACCCGTGCGACAGGGGGGTACACAGATACGCAGTATTTT. The rearrangement joins TRBV7-2 to TRBJ2-3, with 9 positions matching TRBD1. Losses at the gene ends were 7 bases for V and 2 bases for J; bases not matched to a gene: 10. The germline V gene has CDR1 SGHTA and CDR2 FQGNSA. This CDR3 is built from 16 residues.

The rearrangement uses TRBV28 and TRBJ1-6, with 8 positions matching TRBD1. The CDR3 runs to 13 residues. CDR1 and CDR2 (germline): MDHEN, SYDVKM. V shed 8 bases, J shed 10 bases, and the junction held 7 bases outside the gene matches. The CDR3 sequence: CASGGQGPSPLHF. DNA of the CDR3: TGTGCCAGCGGAGGACAGGGCCCATCACCCCTCCACTTT.

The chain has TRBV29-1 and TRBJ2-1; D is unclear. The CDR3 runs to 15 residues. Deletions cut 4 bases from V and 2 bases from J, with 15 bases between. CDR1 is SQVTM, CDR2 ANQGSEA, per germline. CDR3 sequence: CSVVAPFGAYNEQFF. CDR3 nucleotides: TGCAGCGTTGTCGCCCCCTTTGGTGCCTACAATGAGCAGTTCTTC.

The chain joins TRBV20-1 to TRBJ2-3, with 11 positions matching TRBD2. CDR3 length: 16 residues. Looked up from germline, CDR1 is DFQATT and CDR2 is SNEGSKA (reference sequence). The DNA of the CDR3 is TGCATCCCCGACCTGATAGCGGGAGGGATCACAGATACGCAGTATTTT. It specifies CIPDLIAGGITDTQYF.

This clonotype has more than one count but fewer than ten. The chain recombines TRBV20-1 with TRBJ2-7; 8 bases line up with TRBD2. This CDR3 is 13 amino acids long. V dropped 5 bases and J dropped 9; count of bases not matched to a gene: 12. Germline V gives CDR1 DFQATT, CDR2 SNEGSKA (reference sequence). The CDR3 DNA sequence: TGCAGTGCTGGGGGACTAGTTGTTGACGGGCAGTACGTC. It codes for CSAGGLVVDGQYV.

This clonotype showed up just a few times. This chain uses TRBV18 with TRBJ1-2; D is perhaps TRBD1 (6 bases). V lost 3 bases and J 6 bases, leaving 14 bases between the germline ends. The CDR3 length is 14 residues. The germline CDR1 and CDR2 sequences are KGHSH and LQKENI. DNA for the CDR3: TGTGCCAGCTCACCTCCTGACAGGCCGGATGGCTACACCTTC. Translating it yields CASSPPDRPDGYTF.

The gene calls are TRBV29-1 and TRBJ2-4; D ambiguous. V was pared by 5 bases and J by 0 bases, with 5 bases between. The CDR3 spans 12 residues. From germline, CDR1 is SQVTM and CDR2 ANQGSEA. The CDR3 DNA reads TGCAGCGTTAGTGGAGCCAAAAACATTCAGTACTTC. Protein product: CSVSGAKNIQYF.

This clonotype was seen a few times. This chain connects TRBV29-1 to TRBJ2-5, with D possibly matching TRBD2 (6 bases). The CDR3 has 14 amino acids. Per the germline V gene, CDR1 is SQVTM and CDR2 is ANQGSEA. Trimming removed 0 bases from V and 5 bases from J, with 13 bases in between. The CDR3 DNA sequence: TGCAGCGTTGAAGATGCGGGGTCCTGGGAGACCCAGTACTTC. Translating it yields CSVEDAGSWETQYF.

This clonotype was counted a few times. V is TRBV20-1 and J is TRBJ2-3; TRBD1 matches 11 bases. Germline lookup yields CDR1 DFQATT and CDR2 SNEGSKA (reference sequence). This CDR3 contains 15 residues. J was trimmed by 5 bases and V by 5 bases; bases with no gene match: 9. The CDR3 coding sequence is TGCAGTGCTCCTAAAAGGGGGACAGGGGGAGATACGCAGTATTTT. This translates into CSAPKRGTGGDTQYF.

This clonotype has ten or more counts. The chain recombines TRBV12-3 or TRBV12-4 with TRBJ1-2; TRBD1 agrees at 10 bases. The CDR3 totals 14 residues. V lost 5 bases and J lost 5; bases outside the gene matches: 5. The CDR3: CASSLGQGVYGYTF. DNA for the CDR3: TGTGCCAGCAGTCTAGGACAGGGGGTGTATGGCTACACCTTC.

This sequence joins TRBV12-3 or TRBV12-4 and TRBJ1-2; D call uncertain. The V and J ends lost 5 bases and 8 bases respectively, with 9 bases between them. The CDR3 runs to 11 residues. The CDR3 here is CASSIKRGYTF. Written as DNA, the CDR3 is TGTGCCAGCAGTATCAAGCGGGGCTACACCTTC.

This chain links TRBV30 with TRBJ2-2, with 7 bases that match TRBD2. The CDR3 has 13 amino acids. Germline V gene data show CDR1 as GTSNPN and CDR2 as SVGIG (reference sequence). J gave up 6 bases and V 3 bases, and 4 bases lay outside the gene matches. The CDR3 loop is CAWRIAGPGELFF. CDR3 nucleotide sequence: TGTGCCTGGAGGATAGCGGGCCCCGGGGAGCTGTTTTTT.

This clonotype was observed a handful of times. The CDR3, as DNA: TGCGCCAGCAGCCAAGGCATTAATGGCAATCAGCCCCAGCATTTT. Its translation: CASSQGINGNQPQHF. This chain connects TRBV4-3 to TRBJ1-5; no firm D call. The V end lost 1 base, the J end lost 2 bases, and 9 bases lay between the germline ends. This CDR3 contains 15 residues. Germline V gene data show CDR1 as LGHNA and CDR2 as YSLEER.

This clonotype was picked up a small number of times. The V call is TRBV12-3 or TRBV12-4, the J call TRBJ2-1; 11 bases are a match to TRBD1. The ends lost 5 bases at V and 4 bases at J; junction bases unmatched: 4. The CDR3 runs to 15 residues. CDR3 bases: TGTGCCAGCAGTCTCGGGACAGGGGGATACAATGAGCAGTTCTTC. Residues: CASSLGTGGYNEQFF.

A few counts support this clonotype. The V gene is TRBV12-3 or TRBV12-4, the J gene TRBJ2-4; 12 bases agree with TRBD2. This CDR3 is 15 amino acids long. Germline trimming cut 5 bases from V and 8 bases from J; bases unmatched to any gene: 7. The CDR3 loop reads CASSPLGLAGDIQYF. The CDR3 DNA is TGTGCCAGCAGTCCCCTGGGACTAGCGGGCGACATTCAGTACTTC.

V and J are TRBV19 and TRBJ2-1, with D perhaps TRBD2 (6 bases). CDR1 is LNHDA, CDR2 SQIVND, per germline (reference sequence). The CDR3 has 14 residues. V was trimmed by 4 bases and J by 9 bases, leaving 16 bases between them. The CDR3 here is CASSTGLVWSEQFF. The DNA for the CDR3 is TGTGCCAGTAGTACGGGACTCGTCTGGAGTGAGCAGTTCTTC.

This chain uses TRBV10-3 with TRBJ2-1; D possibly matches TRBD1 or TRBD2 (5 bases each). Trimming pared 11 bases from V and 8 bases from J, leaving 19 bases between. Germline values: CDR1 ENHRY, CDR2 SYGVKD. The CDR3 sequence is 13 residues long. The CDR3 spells CACGAGSLDEQFF. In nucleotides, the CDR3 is TGTGCCTGTGGGGCAGGGAGCTTGGATGAGCAGTTCTTC.

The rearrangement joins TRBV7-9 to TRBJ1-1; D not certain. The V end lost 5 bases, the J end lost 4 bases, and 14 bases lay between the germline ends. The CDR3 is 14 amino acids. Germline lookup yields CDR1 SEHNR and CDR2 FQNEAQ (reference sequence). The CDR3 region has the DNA TGTGCCAGCAGCGCGACGGCCCGGGGCACTGAAGCTTTCTTT. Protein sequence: CASSATARGTEAFF.

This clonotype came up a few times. The CDR3 DNA follows: TGTGCCAGCTCTCCCCCAGGGACCGTCGGCTGGGAGACCCAGTACTTC. Its translation: CASSPPGTVGWETQYF. J is TRBJ2-5 and V is TRBV18; D assignment may be TRBD1 or TRBD2 (5 bases each). Per germline, CDR1 KGHSH and CDR2 LQKENI. Trimming cost V 6 bases and J 5 bases, with 22 bases left between them. The CDR3 contains 16 residues. Filled out from reference TRBV18 and TRBJ2-5, the complete variable domain reads NAGVMQNPRHLVRRRGQEARLRCSPMKGHSHVYWYRQLPEEGLKFMVYLQKENIIDESGMPKERFSAEFPKEGPSILRIQQVVRGDSAAYFCASSPPGTVGWETQYFGPGTRLLVL.

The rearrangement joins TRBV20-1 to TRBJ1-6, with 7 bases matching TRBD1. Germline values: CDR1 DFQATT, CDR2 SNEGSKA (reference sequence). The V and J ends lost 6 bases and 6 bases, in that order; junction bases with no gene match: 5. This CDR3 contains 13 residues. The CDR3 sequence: CSATQGINSPLHF. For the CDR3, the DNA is TGCAGTGCAACACAGGGGATTAATTCACCCCTCCACTTT.

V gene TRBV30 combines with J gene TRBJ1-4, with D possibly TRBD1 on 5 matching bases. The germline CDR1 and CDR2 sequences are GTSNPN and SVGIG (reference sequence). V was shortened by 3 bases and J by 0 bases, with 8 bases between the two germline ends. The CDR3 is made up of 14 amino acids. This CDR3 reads CAWRGQATNEKLFF. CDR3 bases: TGTGCCTGGAGGGGGCAGGCAACTAATGAAAAACTGTTTTTT.

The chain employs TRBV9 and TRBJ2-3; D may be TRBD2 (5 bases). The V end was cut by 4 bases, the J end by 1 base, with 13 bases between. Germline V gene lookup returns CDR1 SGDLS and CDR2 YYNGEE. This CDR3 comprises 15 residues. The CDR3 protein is CASSPRGHRTDTQYF. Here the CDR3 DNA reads TGTGCCAGCAGCCCCCGCGGGCACCGCACAGATACGCAGTATTTT.

CDR3 sequence: CSARPGTTDEFYNEQFF. Here the CDR3 DNA reads TGCAGTGCTAGGCCCGGGACTACAGACGAATTCTACAATGAGCAGTTCTTC. J is TRBJ2-1 and V is TRBV20-1; 7 nucleotides align to TRBD2. V was clipped by 3 bases and J by 3 bases; unmatched bases: 14. The CDR3 spans 17 residues. Germline V gives CDR1 DFQATT, CDR2 SNEGSKA (reference sequence).